Listed below are T cell receptor beta chains from one sample, sequenced in a study of CD8+ T cells in alopecia areata. Clones were sequenced by immunoSEQ multiplex PCR, and TCRdb holds only the in-frame ones, with some missing. The sample records under 150,000 clones, 50% to 65% being singletons. Material: CD4+ T cells sorted from blood, obtained at week 24, from a patient treated with tofacitinib. The origin of the receptors is a human donor with alopecia areata. Each CDR3 is given with its conserved first and last residue. D genes are given only for firm matches. Clone size, where shown, is once, few, many, or a class for clones that have expanded.

j_call clone_size d_call v_call cdr3_length cdr3_aa cdr3_nt
TRBJ2-7 once - TRBV10-2 14 CASSETVVSYEQYF TGCGCCAGCAGTGAAACGGTAGTTTCCTACGAGCAGTACTTC
TRBJ2-7 - - TRBV25-1 13 CASSRDPTYEQYF TGTGCCAGCAGTAGGGACCCGACCTACGAGCAGTACTTC
TRBJ2-7 few - TRBV6-6 16 CATKRSRGLTPYEQYF TGTGCCACCAAACGTTCTAGGGGCCTAACCCCCTACGAGCAGTACTTC
TRBJ1-1 few - TRBV6-1 14 CASSDRGKIPEAFF TGTGCCAGCAGTGACCGGGGGAAAATCCCTGAAGCTTTCTTT
TRBJ1-1 - - TRBV6-5 14 CASSRYSMNTEAFF TGTGCCAGCAGTCGCTACAGCATGAACACTGAAGCTTTCTTT
TRBJ2-7 - - TRBV6-5 13 CASSARRTSEQYF TGTGCCAGCAGTGCTAGAAGGACGTCCGAGCAGTACTTC
TRBJ2-2 - TRBD1 TRBV6-1 16 CASSEAYRTGVGELFF TGTGCCAGCAGTGAAGCCTACCGGACAGGGGTCGGGGAGCTGTTTTTT
TRBJ1-6 few - TRBV19 14 CASSMVRGDSPLHF TGTGCCAGTAGTATGGTCAGGGGAGATTCACCCCTCCACTTT
TRBJ2-3 - - TRBV10-3 16 CAISAVAGLGTDTQYF TGTGCCATCAGTGCGGTCGCTGGGTTAGGCACAGATACGCAGTATTTT
TRBJ2-7 - - TRBV13 13 CASSQLGGGEQYF TGTGCCAGCAGCCAGCTGGGAGGGGGGGAGCAGTACTTC
TRBJ2-3 - - TRBV29-1 12 CSVEQGTDTQYF TGCAGCGTTGAACAGGGAACAGATACGCAGTATTTT
TRBJ2-2 - TRBD1 TRBV15 16 CATSRRQGMGTGELFF TGTGCCACCAGCAGAAGACAGGGGATGGGCACCGGGGAGCTGTTTTTT
TRBJ2-5 - - TRBV15 16 CATSRVGRGYQETQYF TGTGCCACCAGCAGAGTCGGAAGAGGGTACCAAGAGACCCAGTACTTC
TRBJ1-5 - - TRBV5-6 10 CASSFQPQHF TGTGCCAGCAGCTTTCAGCCCCAGCATTTT
TRBJ1-2 once TRBD1 TRBV2 14 CASSAGQGSYGYTF TGTGCCAGCAGCGCGGGACAGGGGAGCTATGGCTACACCTTC
TRBJ2-1 - TRBD2 TRBV9 16 CASSAQGSGGWNEQFF TGTGCCAGCAGCGCACAGGGTAGCGGGGGATGGAATGAGCAGTTCTTC
TRBJ2-5 - - TRBV7-9 13 CASSLGTRETQYF TGTGCCAGCAGCTTAGGGACCCGAGAGACCCAGTACTTC
TRBJ2-7 - - TRBV14 15 CASSAHTTGSAEQYF TGTGCCAGCAGCGCCCATACCACAGGTTCGGCCGAGCAGTACTTC
TRBJ1-4 - - TRBV4-2 16 CASSQGGLRPNEKLFF TGTGCCAGCAGCCAAGGTGGACTGAGGCCGAATGAAAAACTGTTTTTT
TRBJ2-1 - TRBD1 TRBV15 15 CATSRPGQGSNEQFF TGTGCCACCAGCAGACCAGGACAGGGTAGCAATGAGCAGTTCTTC
TRBJ2-5 - TRBD1 TRBV30 15 CAWSEGQGPQETQYF TGTGCCTGGAGTGAGGGACAGGGACCCCAAGAGACCCAGTACTTC
TRBJ1-1 - - TRBV10-3 12 CAAWTRNTEAFF TGTGCCGCCTGGACGAGGAACACTGAAGCTTTCTTT
TRBJ2-1 once - TRBV11-2 15 CASSFSVSSYNEQFF TGTGCCAGCAGCTTTAGCGTGAGCTCCTACAATGAGCAGTTCTTC
TRBJ2-1 - TRBD2 TRBV4-3 18 CASSQVTTGTSGNNEQFF TGCGCCAGCAGCCAAGTAACTACCGGGACTAGCGGAAACAATGAGCAGTTCTTC
TRBJ1-5 few - TRBV2 12 CASSDRYQPQHF TGTGCCAGCAGTGATCGCTATCAGCCCCAGCATTTT
TRBJ1-2 - - TRBV6-5 13 CASSPGPLYGYTF TGTGCCAGCAGCCCGGGACCCCTCTATGGCTACACCTTC
TRBJ2-7 - TRBD2 TRBV29-1 12 CSARDYVYEQYF TGCAGCGCCCGGGACTATGTATACGAGCAGTACTTC
TRBJ2-5 - TRBD2 TRBV5-4 16 CASSLVAGGPRETQYF TGTGCCAGCAGCTTGGTTGCGGGGGGGCCTCGGGAGACCCAGTACTTC
TRBJ2-2 few - TRBV29-1 11 CSARDSGELFF TGCAGCGCGAGGGACTCCGGGGAGCTGTTTTTT
TRBJ1-2 few - TRBV6-6 12 CASRQGEFGYTF TGTGCCAGCAGACAAGGGGAATTTGGCTACACCTTC